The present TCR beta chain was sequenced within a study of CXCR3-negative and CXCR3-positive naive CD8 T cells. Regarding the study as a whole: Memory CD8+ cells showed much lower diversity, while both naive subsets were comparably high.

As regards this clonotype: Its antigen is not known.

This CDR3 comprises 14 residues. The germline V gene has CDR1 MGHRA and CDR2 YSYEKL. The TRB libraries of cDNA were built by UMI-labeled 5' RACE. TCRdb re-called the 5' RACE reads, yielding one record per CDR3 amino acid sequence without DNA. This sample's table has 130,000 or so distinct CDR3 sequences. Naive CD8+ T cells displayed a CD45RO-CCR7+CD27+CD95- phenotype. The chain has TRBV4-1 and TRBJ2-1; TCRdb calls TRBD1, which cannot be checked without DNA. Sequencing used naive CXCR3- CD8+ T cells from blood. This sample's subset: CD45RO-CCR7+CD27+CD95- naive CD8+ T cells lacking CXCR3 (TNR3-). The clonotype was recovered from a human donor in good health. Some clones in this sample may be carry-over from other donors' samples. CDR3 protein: CASRRDGRYNEQFF.